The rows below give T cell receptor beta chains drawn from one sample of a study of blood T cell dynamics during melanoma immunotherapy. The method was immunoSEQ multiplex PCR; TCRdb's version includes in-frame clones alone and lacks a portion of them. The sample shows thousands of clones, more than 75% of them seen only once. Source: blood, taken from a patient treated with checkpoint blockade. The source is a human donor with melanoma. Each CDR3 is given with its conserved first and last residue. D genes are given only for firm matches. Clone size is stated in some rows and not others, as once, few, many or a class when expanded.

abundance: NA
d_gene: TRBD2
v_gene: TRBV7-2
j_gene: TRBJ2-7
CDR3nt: TGTGCCAGCAGCTTAGCACCGGGACTAGCGGTATACGAGCAGTACTTC
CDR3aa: CASSLAPGLAVYEQYF

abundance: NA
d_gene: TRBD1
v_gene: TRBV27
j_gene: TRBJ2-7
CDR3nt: TGTGCCAGCAGTTTGCGGGACAGGGCCTACGAGCAGTACTTC
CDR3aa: CASSLRDRAYEQYF

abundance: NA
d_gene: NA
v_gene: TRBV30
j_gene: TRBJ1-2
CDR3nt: TGTGCCTGGAGTGTACTTGGGGTACGGGGCCGCTATGGCTACACCTTC
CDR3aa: CAWSVLGVRGRYGYTF

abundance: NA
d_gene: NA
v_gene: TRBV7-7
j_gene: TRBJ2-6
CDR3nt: TGTGCTAGCAGCCGACCTGGGGCCAACGTCCTGACTTTC
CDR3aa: CASSRPGANVLTF

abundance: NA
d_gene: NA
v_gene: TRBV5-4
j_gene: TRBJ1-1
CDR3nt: TGTGCCAGCAGCTCTTCACTCACTGAAGCTTTCTTT
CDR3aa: CASSSSLTEAFF

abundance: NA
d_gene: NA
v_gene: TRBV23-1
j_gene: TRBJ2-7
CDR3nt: TGCGCCAGCAGTCAATCCAGATTC
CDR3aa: CASSQSRF

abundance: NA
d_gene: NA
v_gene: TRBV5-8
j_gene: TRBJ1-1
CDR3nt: TGTGCCAGCAGCTTGACCGGGAACACTGAAGCTTTCTTT
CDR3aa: CASSLTGNTEAFF

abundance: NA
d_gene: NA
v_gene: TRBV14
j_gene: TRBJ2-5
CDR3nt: TGTGCCAGCAGCCAAGGACTACCACCGGGGGAGACCCAGTACTTC
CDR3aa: CASSQGLPPGETQYF

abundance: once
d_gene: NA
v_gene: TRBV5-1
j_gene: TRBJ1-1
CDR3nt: TGCGCCAGCAGTCCGGAGGGGGTGCCGAACACTGAAGCTTTCTTT
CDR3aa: CASSPEGVPNTEAFF

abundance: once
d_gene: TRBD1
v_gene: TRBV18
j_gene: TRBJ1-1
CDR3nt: TGTGCCAGCTCACCACCTCCGGGACAGGGGAAGAACACTGAAGCTTTCTTT
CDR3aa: CASSPPPGQGKNTEAFF

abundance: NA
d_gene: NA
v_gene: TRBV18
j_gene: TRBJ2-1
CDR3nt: TGTGCCAGCTCACCAGAGGGGCAGGGGTACAATGAGCAGTTCTTC
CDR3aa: CASSPEGQGYNEQFF

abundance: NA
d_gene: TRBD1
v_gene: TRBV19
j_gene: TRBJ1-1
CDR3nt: TGTGCCAGTAGTATGGACAGGGGGCACCCTGAAGCTTTCTTT
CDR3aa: CASSMDRGHPEAFF

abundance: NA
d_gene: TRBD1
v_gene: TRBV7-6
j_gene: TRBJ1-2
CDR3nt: TGTGCCAGCGGGACGGGACAGAGAAACTATGGCTACACCTTC
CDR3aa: CASGTGQRNYGYTF

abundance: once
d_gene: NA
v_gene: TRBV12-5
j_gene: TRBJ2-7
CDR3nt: TGTGCTAGTGGTCCCTTCCCCGACGAGCAGTACTTC
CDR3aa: CASGPFPDEQYF

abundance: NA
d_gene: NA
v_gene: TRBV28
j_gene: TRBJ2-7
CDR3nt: TGTGCCAGCACCGACATCCCATACGAGCAGTACTTC
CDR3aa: CASTDIPYEQYF

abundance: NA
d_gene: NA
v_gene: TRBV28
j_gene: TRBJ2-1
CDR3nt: TGTGCCAGCAGTTTGTTGGATGAGCAGTTCTTC
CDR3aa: CASSLLDEQFF

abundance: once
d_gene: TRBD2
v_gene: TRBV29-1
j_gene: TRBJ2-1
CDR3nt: TGCAGCGTTGGATCGGGACTACACAATGAGCAGTTCTTC
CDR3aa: CSVGSGLHNEQFF

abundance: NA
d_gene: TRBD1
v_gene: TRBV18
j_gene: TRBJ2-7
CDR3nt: TGTGCCAGCTCACCAGAGGGGGCAGCATACGAGCAGTACTTC
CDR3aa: CASSPEGAAYEQYF

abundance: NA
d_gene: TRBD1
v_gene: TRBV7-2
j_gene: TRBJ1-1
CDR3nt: TGTGCCAGCAGCCCCGAGGGGGCGGGAAGCACTGAAGCTTTCTTT
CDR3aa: CASSPEGAGSTEAFF

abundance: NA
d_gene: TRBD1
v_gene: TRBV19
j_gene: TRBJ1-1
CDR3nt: TGTGCCAGTAGTACTGGACAGGGGACTGAAGCTTTCTTT
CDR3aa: CASSTGQGTEAFF

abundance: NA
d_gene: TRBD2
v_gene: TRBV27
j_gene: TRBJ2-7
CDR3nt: TGTGCCAGCAGTTCTCCGGGACTAGCGGGGACCTACGAGCAGTACTTC
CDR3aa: CASSSPGLAGTYEQYF

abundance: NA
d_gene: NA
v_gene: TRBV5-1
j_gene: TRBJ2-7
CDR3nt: NA
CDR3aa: CASSTVGQGSYEQHF

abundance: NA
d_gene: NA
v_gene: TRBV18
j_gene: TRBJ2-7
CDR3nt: TGTGCCAGCTCACCGATGGACAGCTCCTACGAGCAGTACTTC
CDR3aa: CASSPMDSSYEQYF

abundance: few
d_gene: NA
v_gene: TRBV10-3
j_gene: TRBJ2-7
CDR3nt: TGTGCCATCAGTCAGGGCCACGAGCAGTACTTC
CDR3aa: CAISQGHEQYF

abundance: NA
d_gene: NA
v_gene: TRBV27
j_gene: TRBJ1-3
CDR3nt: TGTGCCAGCAGTTTTAGGGAGGGAAACACCATATATTTT
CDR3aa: CASSFREGNTIYF

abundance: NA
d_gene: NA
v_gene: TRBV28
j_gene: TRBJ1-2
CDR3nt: TGTGCCAGCAGTAGTGGGCGTGGGGGGCTCGGTGGCTACACCTTC
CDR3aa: CASSSGRGGLGGYTF